Listed here are 32 T cell receptor beta chains from one sample, sequenced in a study of blood T cell repertoires in COVID-19. The repertoire was sequenced with immunoSEQ multiplex PCR; TCRdb's copy has only in-frame clones and lacks some. The sample records 200,000 to 250,000 clones, roughly 88% being singletons. The specimen sequenced was peripheral blood. The source of these receptors is a man at least 80 years old with acute or convalescent COVID-19.

The CDR3 protein is CASSITWGQGVQYF. CDR3 DNA: TGTGCCAGTAGTATAACATGGGGACAGGGCGTGCAGTACTTC. The chain couples TRBV19 to TRBJ2-7; 9 bases fit TRBD1. The CDR3 loop spans 14 amino acids. Germline values: CDR1 LNHDA, CDR2 SQIVND (reference sequence). J gave up 9 bases and V 2 bases, and 8 bases lay outside the gene matches.

This clone appeared a few times. The rearrangement links TRBV27 to TRBJ1-1; D is ambiguous. The CDR3 is 16 amino acids. Trimming left V 5 bases short and J 7 bases short, with 23 bases between. Looked up from germline, CDR1 is MNHEY and CDR2 is SMNVEV (reference sequence). The CDR3: CASSPYARRNSVEAFF. DNA of the CDR3: TGTGCCAGCAGTCCCTATGCGCGCAGGAATAGTGTTGAAGCTTTCTTT.

V and J are TRBV7-9 and TRBJ2-5; 8 nucleotides align to TRBD2. This CDR3 contains 17 residues. Losses at the gene ends were 5 bases for V and 5 bases for J; bases not matched to a gene: 16. Germline V gene sequence: CDR1 SEHNR, CDR2 FQNEAQ (reference sequence). The CDR3 spells CASSPPGGLGFGETQYF. The CDR3 DNA is TGTGCCAGCAGCCCCCCGGGGGGGCTCGGGTTCGGGGAGACCCAGTACTTC.

This rearrangement joins TRBV5-1 to TRBJ2-7; 12 bases map to TRBD2. CDR1 is SGHRS, CDR2 YFSETQ, per germline. J was trimmed by 7 bases and V by 2 bases; bases with no gene match: 7. There are 15 residues in the CDR3. CDR3 DNA: TGCGCCAGCAGCTTTCCTAGCGGGGGGGCCGAGGAGCAGTACTTC. This sequence encodes CASSFPSGGAEEQYF.

This clone showed up just a few times. This chain connects TRBV4-3 to TRBJ1-4, with TRBD1 matching over 8 bases. Germline CDR1 LGHNA, CDR2 YSLEER. V dropped 1 base and J dropped 3; count of bases not matched to a gene: 4. The CDR3 runs to 16 residues. The CDR3 nucleotides read TGCGCCAGCAGCCAAGCGCAGGGGGCTTCTAATGAAAAACTGTTTTTT. It is translated as CASSQAQGASNEKLFF.

The chain couples TRBV6-6 to TRBJ1-5, with no clear D. Looked up from germline, CDR1 is MNHNY and CDR2 is SVGAGI (reference sequence). Between the trimmed V and J ends, which lost 6 bases and 0 bases, there was a span of 6 bases. CDR3 size: 13 residues. The CDR3 DNA follows: TGTGCCAGCAGACAGCATAGCAATCAGCCCCAGCATTTT. The encoded protein is CASRQHSNQPQHF.

The chain recombines TRBV2 with TRBJ1-1; D gene ambiguous. The CDR3 covers 15 residues. V lost 0 bases and J lost 1, with 9 bases in between. Germline-derived CDR1 and CDR2 are SNHLY and FYNNEI. CDR3 amino acids: CASSEALRQNTEAFF. CDR3 DNA: TGTGCCAGCAGTGAAGCGCTTCGACAGAACACTGAAGCTTTCTTT. Based on the CDR3 plus reference TRBV2 and TRBJ1-1, the full variable domain is EPEVTQTPSHQVTQMGQEVILRCVPISNHLYFYWYRQILGQKVEFLVSFYNNEISEKSEIFDDQFSVERPDGSNFTLKIRSTKLEDSAMYFCASSEALRQNTEAFFGQGTRLTVV.

The CDR3 region has the DNA TGTGCCATCACCGGACTAGCGGGAACCTACGAGCAGTACTTC. Translation gives CAITGLAGTYEQYF. The J gene is TRBJ2-7, the V gene TRBV10-3; TRBD2 agrees at 12 bases. The CDR3 consists of 14 residues. Germline V lookup: CDR1 ENHRY, CDR2 SYGVKD. V was pared by 7 bases and J by 2 bases, with 3 bases of the junction left unmatched.

DNA for the CDR3: TGTGCCAGCAGTGAATCGCTAGCCAATCAGCCCCAGCATTTT. Residues: CASSESLANQPQHF. The rearrangement uses TRBV2 and TRBJ1-5, with no clear D. The length of the CDR3 is 14 residues. The V gene lost 2 bases and the J gene lost 3 bases, with 8 bases spanning the gap. CDR1 is SNHLY, CDR2 FYNNEI, per germline.

The chain combines TRBV28 with TRBJ1-6; TRBD1 agrees at 7 bases. The V and J ends lost 5 bases and 8 bases, in that order; junction bases with no gene match: 6. Germline V CDR1 and CDR2: MDHEN, SYDVKM. There are 14 residues in the CDR3. The CDR3 region has the DNA TGTGCCAGCAGTCCGACAGGGTTATATTCACCCCTCCACTTT. Encoded protein: CASSPTGLYSPLHF.

The chain uses TRBV18 and TRBJ1-2, with 8 bases fitting TRBD1. The junction had 1 base not matched to a gene; V was cut back by 1 base and J by 0 bases. CDR3 length equals 15 residues. CDR1 and CDR2 (germline): KGHSH, LQKENI. CDR3 protein: CASSPQTGANYGYTF. CDR3 DNA: TGTGCCAGCTCACCACAGACAGGGGCTAACTATGGCTACACCTTC.

The chain has TRBV21-1 and TRBJ1-6; TRBD1, the table's D call, lacks a check against the DNA. TRBV21-1 is noted as a pseudogene. The CDR3 runs 16 residues. This chain's CDR3 is CASSPRQTRPLSPLHF. CDR3 sequence (DNA): TGTGCCAGCAGCCCAAGACAAACACGCCCCCTCTCACCCCTCCACTTT.

The chain joins TRBV19 to TRBJ2-1; the match to TRBD1 covers 8 bases. With 9 bases clipped from V and 8 bases from J, the junction kept 6 bases outside the gene matches. Looked up from germline, CDR1 is LNHDA and CDR2 is SQIVND (reference sequence). The CDR3 consists of 12 residues. DNA of the CDR3: TGTGCCAGCAGGGGGCGAATACATGAGCAGTTCTTC. Residues: CASRGRIHEQFF.

This chain links TRBV5-1 with TRBJ1-1; unclear D gene. The V gene's germline CDR1 is SGHRS and CDR2 YFSETQ. Trimming cost V 0 bases and J 1 base, with 7 bases left between them. The CDR3 length is 14 residues. CDR3 coding DNA: TGCGCCAGCAGCTTGGGGGCTGAGAACACTGAAGCTTTCTTT. Protein: CASSLGAENTEAFF.

The chain recombines TRBV3-1 (or the pseudogene TRBV3-2) with TRBJ2-2; tentative D call: TRBD1 (6 bases). Germline V gives CDR1 LGHDT, CDR2 YNNKEL (reference sequence). CDR3 length: 17 amino acids. V lost 3 bases, J lost 2 bases, and 16 bases lay in between. CDR3 residues: CASSHAGDSRNTGELFF. DNA of the CDR3: TGTGCCAGCAGCCACGCAGGGGATTCTCGAAACACCGGGGAGCTGTTTTTT.

The chain employs TRBV12-3 or TRBV12-4 and TRBJ1-2; unclear D gene. V was shortened by 5 bases and J by 7 bases, with 14 bases between the two germline ends. The length of the CDR3 is 13 residues. The CDR3 loop is CASSPLRAGGYTF. The CDR3 region has the DNA TGTGCCAGCAGTCCCCTTCGCGCCGGTGGCTACACCTTC.

This rearrangement joins TRBV7-2 to TRBJ2-2; D is ambiguous. CDR3 length: 14 residues. Germline values: CDR1 SGHTA, CDR2 FQGNSA. The ends were cut back, 5 bases at V and 0 bases at J, with 7 bases in the middle. CDR3 coding DNA: TGTGCCAGCAGCGCCGGTCCGAACACCGGGGAGCTGTTTTTT. Protein product: CASSAGPNTGELFF. Full variable domain (missing parts from reference TRBV7-2 and TRBJ2-2): GAGVSQSPSNKVTEKGKDVELRCDPISGHTALYWYRQSLGQGLEFLIYFQGNSAPDKSGLPSDRFSAERTGGSVSTLTIQRTQQEDSAVYLCASSAGPNTGELFFGEGSRLTVL.

The sample holds a few counts of this clone. The genes are TRBV5-4 and TRBJ2-2; 16 bases are shared with TRBD2. CDR3 size: 18 residues. CDR1 and CDR2 from the germline V gene are SGHNT and YYREEE (reference sequence). V lost 4 bases to trimming and J lost 9 bases; unmatched junction nucleotides: 12. This CDR3 is CASSAPGLAGGPRRELFF. CDR3 nucleotide sequence: TGTGCCAGCAGCGCGCCGGGACTAGCGGGGGGGCCGAGAAGGGAGCTGTTTTTT.

The V gene is TRBV15, the J gene TRBJ2-2; the D is unclear. V lost 0 bases and J lost 1, with 9 bases in between. The V gene's germline CDR1 is LNHNV and CDR2 YYDKDF (reference sequence). The CDR3 has 16 amino acids. In DNA form, the CDR3 reads TGTGCCACCAGCAGAGATAGGCAGGAGAACACCGGGGAGCTGTTTTTT. Its translation: CATSRDRQENTGELFF.

This clone was seen a single time. The rearrangement joins TRBV19 to TRBJ2-5; D gene ambiguous. V lost 3 bases and J 5 bases, leaving 13 bases between the germline ends. This CDR3 has 14 amino acids. Per germline, CDR1 LNHDA and CDR2 SQIVND (reference sequence). CDR3 DNA: TGTGCCAGTAGTATGTCCGAGACATTGGAGACCCAGTACTTC. Translation: CASSMSETLETQYF.

This sequence joins TRBV5-1 and TRBJ1-1, with a possible D match to TRBD1 (5 bases). From germline, CDR1 is SGHRS and CDR2 YFSETQ. The CDR3 has 15 amino acids. With 6 bases removed from V and 0 bases from J, the gap between germline ends came to 15 bases. CDR3 residues: CASNTGTNMNTEAFF. The CDR3 DNA reads TGCGCCAGCAATACAGGAACAAATATGAACACTGAAGCTTTCTTT.

The chain has TRBV18 and TRBJ1-5; tentatively, D is TRBD1 (5 bases). V lost 6 bases and J 5 bases, leaving 11 bases between the germline ends. Germline loops: CDR1 KGHSH, CDR2 LQKENI. This CDR3 has 13 residues. CDR3 protein: CASSGQGDQPQHF. The CDR3 nucleotides read TGTGCCAGCTCCGGTCAGGGCGATCAGCCCCAGCATTTT.

Turning to this clone: This sample includes further DNA sequences coding for the same CDR3. This chain links TRBV12-3 or TRBV12-4 with TRBJ1-2, with D possibly being TRBD1 (6 bases). Trimming pared 6 bases from V and 2 bases from J, leaving 10 bases between. The CDR3 spans 13 residues. CDR3 amino acids: CASSLGQNYGYTF. The DNA for the CDR3 is TGTGCCAGCAGCCTTGGACAGAACTATGGCTACACCTTC.

This clone was seen once. This chain links TRBV11-2 with TRBJ2-2, with TRBD2 identical over 8 bases. The CDR3 has 16 amino acids. Germline CDR1 reads SGHAT; CDR2 reads FQNNGV. V lost 6 bases and J lost 4; bases outside the gene matches: 10. CDR3 region: CASRTLGGRLTGELFF. CDR3 nucleotide sequence: TGTGCCAGCAGAACCTTAGGCGGGAGGCTCACCGGGGAGCTGTTTTTT.

The gene calls are TRBV7-2 and TRBJ2-1; possible D gene TRBD1, 7 bases. The germline CDR1 and CDR2 sequences are SGHTA and FQGNSA. V lost 1 base and J lost 7, with 14 bases in between. The CDR3 is made up of 15 amino acids. In nucleotides, the CDR3 is TGTGCCAGCAGCTTAGTGGAGGGGGCTACGAATGAGCAGTTCTTC. Translation gives CASSLVEGATNEQFF.

This clone turned up a few times. The V gene is TRBV19, the J gene TRBJ1-1; D perhaps matches TRBD1 (6 bases). Trimming shortened V by 3 bases and J by 3 bases, and 14 bases separated the two germline ends. This CDR3 spans 15 amino acids. In germline, CDR1 is LNHDA, CDR2 SQIVND (reference sequence). The CDR3 DNA reads TGTGCCAGTAGTATCCTTCCAGGGGCGGACACTGAAGCTTTCTTT. It yields the protein CASSILPGADTEAFF. Looking up the rest from reference TRBV19 and TRBJ1-1 gives the full variable domain: DGGITQSPKYLFRKEGQNVTLSCEQNLNHDAMYWYRQDPGQGLRLIYYSQIVNDFQKGDIAEGYSVSREKKESFPLTVTSAQKNPTAFYLCASSILPGADTEAFFGQGTRLTVV.

The gene calls are TRBV6-6 and TRBJ2-7; 7 bases map to TRBD1. Germline V gene sequence: CDR1 MNHNY, CDR2 SVGAGI (reference sequence). V dropped 6 bases and J dropped 4; count of bases not matched to a gene: 0. The CDR3 is 11 amino acids. The CDR3 sequence: CASRGQYEQYF. The CDR3 region has the DNA TGTGCCAGCAGGGGACAGTACGAGCAGTACTTC.

The chain has TRBV3-1 (or the pseudogene TRBV3-2) and TRBJ2-5; D is possibly TRBD2 (5 bases). Germline lookup yields CDR1 LGHDT and CDR2 YNNKEL (reference sequence). The CDR3 contains 12 residues. V was clipped by 4 bases and J by 9 bases, with 12 bases between them. The CDR3 DNA reads TGTGCCAGCAGCCCCGGGGTTAGGGCCCAGTACTTC. Translating it yields CASSPGVRAQYF.

This chain links TRBV4-3 with TRBJ2-7; TRBD1 aligns across 7 bases. With 3 bases clipped from V and 5 bases from J, the junction kept 1 base outside the gene matches. The germline gives CDR1 LGHNA, CDR2 YSLEER. This CDR3 has 12 amino acids. The CDR3 nucleotides are TGCGCCAGCAGCCAGCAGGGGGACGAGCAGTACTTC. It is translated as CASSQQGDEQYF.

The chain uses TRBV2 and TRBJ2-1, with D maybe TRBD2 (5 bases). The CDR3 sequence is 17 residues long. V lost 0 bases and J lost 6, with 18 bases in between. CDR1 is SNHLY and CDR2 is FYNNEI in the germline V gene. The CDR3 bases are TGTGCCAGCAGTGAAGCGGGTCCACGGGAACCGTTCAATGAGCAGTTCTTC. Amino acid sequence: CASSEAGPREPFNEQFF.

The rearrangement joins TRBV7-9 to TRBJ2-3; the match to TRBD2 covers 10 bases. The germline gives CDR1 SEHNR, CDR2 FQNEAQ (reference sequence). CDR3 length equals 15 residues. The J segment lost 7 bases and the V segment lost 5 bases, leaving 9 bases of the junction unmatched. Here the CDR3 DNA reads TGTGCCAGCAGCCACCGCCTAGCGGGGGACTATACGCAGTATTTT. Protein sequence: CASSHRLAGDYTQYF.

The rearrangement uses TRBV5-1 and TRBJ2-3; D might be TRBD2 (7 bases). There are 18 residues in the CDR3. V was cut by 0 bases and J by 3 bases, with 20 bases left in between. Germline CDR1 reads SGHRS; CDR2 reads YFSETQ. CDR3 DNA sequence: TGCGCCAGCAGCTTGGCCGGCGGGGGCCTACTAACAACAGATACGCAGTATTTT. Translation: CASSLAGGGLLTTDTQYF.